This is a list of T cell receptor beta chains from one sample in a study of regulatory T cells in long-lasting Graves disease. TCRdb reprocessed the reads via MiXCR and lists one record per CDR3 protein. The data show 800 to 950 distinct CDR3 sequences, 65% to 90% seen once. Sequencing was performed on peripheral blood mononuclear cells (PBMCs), taken with antithyroid drug treatment, in newly diagnosed or persistent Graves disease (not recorded which). All receptors derive from a young man with Graves disease. The CDR3 runs from the conserved cysteine through the conserved F or W. The D gene is left open where the match is weak. Clone size is not always given. Where it is, it says once, few, many or a class for expanded clones.

D | size | J | V | DNA | CDR3
TRBD2 | - | TRBJ2-1 | TRBV11-1 | TGTGCCAGCAGCTCGTCGAGCGGGAGACTCTACAATGAGCAGTTCTTC | CASSSSSGRLYNEQFF
TRBD1 | - | TRBJ2-6 | TRBV10-3 | TGTGCCATCACTTCTAGACGATCCCGACAGGGTCTCGAGGCCAACGTCCTGACTTTC | CAITSRRSRQGLEANVLTF
TRBD1 | once | TRBJ1-2 | TRBV9 | TGTGCCAGCAGCGTTACTCCCGGGACAGGCGGCGTTGGCTACACCTTC | CASSVTPGTGGVGYTF
TRBD2 | - | TRBJ2-3 | TRBV30 | TGTGCCTGGAGTGGCCCCGGGACTAGCAGCACAGATACGCAGTATTTT | CAWSGPGTSSTDTQYF
- | once | TRBJ2-7 | TRBV29-1 | TGCAGCGCCAAAATACAGGGTCTCGAGCAGTACTTC | CSAKIQGLEQYF
TRBD2 | - | TRBJ2-1 | TRBV28 | TGTGCCAGCAGTTTCCGACTAGCGGGAGACAATGAGCAGTTCTTC | CASSFRLAGDNEQFF
- | - | TRBJ2-1 | TRBV21-1 | TGTGCCAGCAGCAAAGTCGCAGGAGCCTACAATGAGCAGTTCTTC | CASSKVAGAYNEQFF
- | - | TRBJ1-6 | TRBV30 | TGTGCCGGGCGACAGTCAAATTCACCCCTCCACTTT | CAGRQSNSPLHF
TRBD2 | - | TRBJ2-7 | TRBV7-2 | TGTGCCAGCAGCTTAGCCGCGGGAGGGCCCTACGAGCAGTACTTC | CASSLAAGGPYEQYF
- | - | TRBJ2-1 | TRBV11-2 | TGTGCCAGCAGCCCGAACCGGGACAATGAGCAGTTCTTC | CASSPNRDNEQFF
TRBD2 | - | TRBJ2-5 | TRBV7-8 | TGTGCCAGCAGCCATGTGGGACTAAAGGACCAAGAGACCCAGTACTTC | CASSHVGLKDQETQYF
- | - | TRBJ2-3 | TRBV30 | TGTGCCTGGAGTGGCGCGGCGGGCACAGATACGCAGTATTTT | CAWSGAAGTDTQYF
- | - | TRBJ2-3 | TRBV28 | TGTGCCAGCAGTTTCCCCTCAACGGCGGCTACTAGCACAGATACGCAGTATTTT | CASSFPSTAATSTDTQYF
- | - | TRBJ1-1 | TRBV6-2/TRBV6-3 | TGTGCCAGCAGACGAACCACTGAAGCTTTCTTT | CASRRTTEAFF
TRBD2 | - | TRBJ2-7 | TRBV9 | TGTGCCAGCAGCCCTCGGACTAGCGGGGCCTACGAGCAGTACTTC | CASSPRTSGAYEQYF
TRBD2 | - | TRBJ2-7 | TRBV4-2 | TGTGCCAGCAGCCATCTAGCGGGAACCTACTCCTACGAGCAGTACTTC | CASSHLAGTYSYEQYF